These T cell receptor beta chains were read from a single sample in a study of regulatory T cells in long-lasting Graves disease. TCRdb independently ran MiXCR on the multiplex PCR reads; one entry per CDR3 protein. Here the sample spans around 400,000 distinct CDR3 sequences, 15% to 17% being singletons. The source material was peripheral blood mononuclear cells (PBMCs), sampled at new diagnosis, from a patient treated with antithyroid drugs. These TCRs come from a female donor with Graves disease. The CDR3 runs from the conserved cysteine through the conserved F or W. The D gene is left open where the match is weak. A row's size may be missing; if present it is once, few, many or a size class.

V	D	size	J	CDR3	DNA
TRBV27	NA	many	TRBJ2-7	CASREQAPYEQYF	TGTGCCAGCAGGGAACAAGCACCTTACGAGCAGTACTTC
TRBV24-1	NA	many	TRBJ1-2	CATSDLGAGGGYTF	TGTGCCACCAGTGATTTAGGAGCAGGAGGAGGCTACACCTTC
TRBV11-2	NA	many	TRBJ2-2	CASETYLGNTGELFF	TGTGCCAGCGAGACCTATCTCGGGAACACCGGGGAGCTGTTTTTT
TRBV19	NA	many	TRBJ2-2	CASSIERNTGELFF	TGTGCCAGTAGTATAGAGAGAAACACCGGGGAGCTGTTTTTT
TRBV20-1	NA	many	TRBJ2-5	CSARLAPAVETQYF	TGCAGTGCTAGACTAGCCCCAGCGGTAGAGACCCAGTACTTC
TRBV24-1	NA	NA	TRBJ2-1	CATSDLPDSYNEQFF	TGTGCCACCAGTGATTTACCCGATTCCTACAATGAGCAGTTCTTC
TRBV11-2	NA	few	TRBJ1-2	CASSLDAGGGGYDYGYTF	TGTGCCAGCAGCTTAGATGCGGGGGGGGGGGGCTACGACTATGGCTACACCTTC
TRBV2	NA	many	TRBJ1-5	CASKTGNQPQHF	TGTGCCAGCAAGACAGGCAATCAGCCCCAGCATTTT
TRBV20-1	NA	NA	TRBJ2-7	CSASRSGLTYEQYF	TGCAGTGCTAGTAGGAGCGGTTTAACCTACGAGCAGTACTTC
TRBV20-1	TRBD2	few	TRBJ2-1	CSARDSAGGPNEQFF	TGCAGTGCTAGAGATTCGGCGGGGGGGCCCAATGAGCAGTTCTTC
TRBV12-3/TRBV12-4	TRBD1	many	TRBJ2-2	CASRPGQGRTNTGELFF	TGTGCCAGCAGGCCGGGACAGGGGCGAACTAACACCGGGGAGCTGTTTTTT
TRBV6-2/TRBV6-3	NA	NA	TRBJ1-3	CASSPAGTFSGNTIYF	TGTGCCAGCAGTCCCGCCGGGACCTTTTCTGGAAACACCATATATTTT
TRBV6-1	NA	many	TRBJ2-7	CASSPGSWASHEQYF	TGTGCCAGCAGTCCCGGGAGTTGGGCGTCCCACGAGCAGTACTTC
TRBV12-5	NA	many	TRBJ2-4	CASGLGRTIAKNIQYF	TGTGCTAGTGGTTTGGGAAGGACGATAGCCAAAAACATTCAGTACTTC
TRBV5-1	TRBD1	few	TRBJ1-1	CASGTLGQENTEAFF	TGCGCCAGCGGAACCCTGGGACAGGAGAACACTGAAGCTTTCTTT
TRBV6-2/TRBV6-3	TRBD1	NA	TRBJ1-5	CASSFWTGQQPQHF	TGTGCCAGCAGTTTTTGGACAGGGCAGCAGCCCCAGCATTTT
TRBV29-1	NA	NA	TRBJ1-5	CSVEAGDNQPQHF	TGCAGCGTTGAGGCAGGAGACAATCAGCCCCAGCATTTT
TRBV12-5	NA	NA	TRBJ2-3	CASGSSGLDTQYF	TGTGCTAGTGGGTCCAGCGGTTTGGATACGCAGTATTTT
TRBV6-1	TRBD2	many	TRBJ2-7	CASSASGTSGKVVDEQYF	TGTGCCAGCAGTGCAAGCGGGACTAGCGGGAAGGTGGTCGACGAGCAGTACTTC
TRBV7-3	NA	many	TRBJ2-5	CASSLSGTQETQYF	TGTGCCAGCAGCTTATCTGGGACCCAAGAGACCCAGTACTTC
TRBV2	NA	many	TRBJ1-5	CASSPSGWPQHF	TGTGCCAGCAGCCCCTCAGGTTGGCCCCAGCATTTT
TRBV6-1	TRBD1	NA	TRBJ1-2	CASSVNWEGADYGYTF	TGTGCCAGCAGCGTAAACTGGGAGGGGGCGGACTATGGCTACACCTTC